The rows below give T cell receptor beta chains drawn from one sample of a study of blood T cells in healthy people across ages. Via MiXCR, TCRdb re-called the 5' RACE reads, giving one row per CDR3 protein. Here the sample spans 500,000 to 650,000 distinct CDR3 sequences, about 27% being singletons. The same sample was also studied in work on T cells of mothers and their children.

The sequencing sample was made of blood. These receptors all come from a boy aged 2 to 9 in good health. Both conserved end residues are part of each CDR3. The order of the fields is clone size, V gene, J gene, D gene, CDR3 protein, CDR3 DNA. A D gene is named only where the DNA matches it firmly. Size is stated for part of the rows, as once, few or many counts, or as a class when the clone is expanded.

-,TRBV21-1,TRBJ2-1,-,CASTRTRYNEQLF,TGTGCCAGCACCCGGACACGATACAATGAGCAGCTCTTC
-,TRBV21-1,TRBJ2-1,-,CASSKARLGEYNEQFF,TGTGCCAGCAGCAAAGCCCGCCTGGGGGAATACAATGAGCAGTTCTTC
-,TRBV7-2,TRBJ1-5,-,CASSWGPANQPQHF,TGTGCCAGCAGCTGGGGGCCGGCCAATCAGCCCCAGCATTTT
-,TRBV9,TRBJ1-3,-,CASSVGGRTGNTIYF,TGTGCCAGCAGCGTAGGGGGACGGACTGGAAACACCATATATTTT
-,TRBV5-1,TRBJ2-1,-,CASSGGSKNEQFF,TGCGCCAGCAGTGGGGGGAGTAAGAATGAGCAGTTCTTC
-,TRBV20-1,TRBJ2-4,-,CSAVGGRKNIQYF,TGCAGTGCTGTAGGGGGGCGGAAAAACATTCAGTACTTC
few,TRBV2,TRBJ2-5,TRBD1,CASRRGTGGQETQYF,TGTGCCAGCAGGAGGGGGACAGGGGGTCAAGAGACCCAGTACTTC
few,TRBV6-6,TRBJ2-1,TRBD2,CASSYSTSGPHNEQFF,TGTGCCAGCAGTTACTCGACTAGCGGGCCCCACAATGAGCAGTTCTTC
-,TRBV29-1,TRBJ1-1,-,CSVVRQDGNTEAFF,TGCAGCGTTGTCAGGCAGGACGGAAACACTGAAGCTTTCTTT
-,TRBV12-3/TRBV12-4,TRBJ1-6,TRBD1,CASTGQGEPLHF,TGTGCCAGCACCGGACAGGGGGAGCCCCTCCACTTT
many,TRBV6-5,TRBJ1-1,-,CASSYSSGRAVNTEAFF,TGTGCCAGCAGTTACTCGTCGGGGAGGGCAGTGAACACTGAAGCTTTCTTT
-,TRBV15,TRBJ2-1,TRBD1,CATSGTGSSNEQFF,TGTGCCACCAGCGGGACAGGGTCATCCAATGAGCAGTTCTTC